This T cell receptor (beta chain) originates from a study of T cell responses to AZD1222 COVID-19 vaccine. The CDR3 loop spans 16 amino acids. Germline V gene lookup returns CDR1 MDHEN and CDR2 SYDVKM. V was cut by 3 bases and J by 5 bases, with 17 bases left in between. Some clones are missing from TCRdb's copy, which holds only in-frame ones; the method was immunoSEQ multiplex PCR. The sample contains some 150,000 clones, roughly 92% of which appear only once. This material consisted of peripheral blood, taken on day 0 of AZD1222 vaccination. This chain joins TRBV28 and TRBJ2-1; a possible D gene is TRBD2 (6 bases). The origin of this receptor is an adult in good health. CDR3 in amino acids: CASSFMGGRRNNEQFF. DNA for the CDR3: TGTGCCAGCAGTTTTATGGGGGGTCGCAGGAACAATGAGCAGTTCTTC.